These T cell receptor beta chains were read from a single sample in a study of CD8+ T cells in alopecia areata. Sequenced by immunoSEQ multiplex PCR; TCRdb stores in-frame clones only, minus some. In the table there are some 180,000 clones, about 47% of which are singletons. The sequencing used CD8+ T cells sorted from blood, collected between weeks 51 and 52, from a patient treated with tofacitinib. The source of these receptors is a human donor with alopecia areata. The CDR3 runs from the conserved cysteine through the conserved F or W. A D gene is named only where the DNA matches it firmly. Clone sizes are given selectively: once, few, many, or a class where the clone is expanded.

v_call	clone_size	d_call	j_call	cdr3_aa	cdr3_nt
TRBV7-8	-	-	TRBJ1-5	CASSPHISDSNQPQHF	TGTGCCAGCAGCCCACACATCTCTGATAGCAATCAGCCCCAGCATTTT
TRBV30	-	-	TRBJ2-1	CAWSVLSSYNEQFF	TGTGCCTGGAGTGTACTCAGCTCCTACAATGAGCAGTTCTTC
TRBV7-9	-	TRBD1	TRBJ1-2	CASSPERGRNYGYTF	TGTGCCAGCAGCCCCGAGAGGGGGCGGAACTATGGCTACACCTTC
TRBV5-6	-	-	TRBJ2-3	CASSFPTSTDTQYF	TGTGCCAGCAGCTTCCCGACTAGCACAGATACGCAGTATTTT
TRBV4-2	-	-	TRBJ2-5	CASSQDRGDMGTQYF	TGTGCCAGCAGCCAAGATCGGGGCGATATGGGGACCCAGTACTTC
TRBV7-9	-	-	TRBJ2-7	CASSLGTIYEQYF	TGTGCCAGCAGCTTAGGGACCATTTATGAGCAGTACTTC
TRBV11-2	few	-	TRBJ2-7	CASSFGHRGGHEQYF	TGTGCCAGCAGCTTTGGGCACAGGGGAGGCCACGAGCAGTACTTC
TRBV25-1	-	-	TRBJ2-2	CASRITGELFF	TGTGCCAGTAGGATCACCGGGGAGCTGTTTTTT
TRBV21-1	-	-	TRBJ2-1	CASSKSRDNEQFF	TGTGCCAGCAGCAAAAGTCGTGACAATGAGCAGTTCTTC
TRBV25-1	few	-	TRBJ2-7	CASSEISEGWEQYF	TGTGCCAGCAGTGAAATATCCGAAGGGTGGGAGCAGTACTTC
TRBV6-5	-	-	TRBJ2-2	CASTTTGNTGELFF	TGTGCCAGCACTACCACTGGGAACACCGGGGAGCTGTTTTTT
TRBV30	-	TRBD2	TRBJ2-7	CAWTTSRSSYEQYF	TGTGCCTGGACGACTAGCCGGAGCTCCTACGAGCAGTACTTC
TRBV27	-	-	TRBJ2-3	CAAESTDTQYF	TGTGCCGCAGAAAGCACAGATACGCAGTATTTT